A single sample gave rise to the 6 T cell receptor beta chains below, sequenced in a study of cytomegalovirus exposure and HLA in healthy donors. The PCR ran on 60 Vbeta and 13 Jbeta primers. The assay was immunoSEQ multiplex PCR, and TCRdb's table has in-frame clones only and misses some. Of fewer than 120,000 clones listed, over 60% are singletons. The material sequenced was PBMCs. These TCRs come from a woman in her 30s in good health and CMV-seronegative.

The chain has TRBV7-2 and TRBJ1-3, with 7 nucleotides matching TRBD1. Germline V gene data show CDR1 as SGHTA and CDR2 as FQGNSA. With V trimmed by 1 base and J by 3 bases, 6 bases remained unmatched. This CDR3 contains 16 residues. CDR3: CASSLVAQGFGNTIYF. CDR3 coding DNA: TGTGCCAGCAGCTTAGTGGCACAGGGGTTTGGAAACACCATATATTTT.

The chain links TRBV6-1 to TRBJ2-1, with 8 nucleotides matching TRBD2. The ends lost 6 bases at V and 3 bases at J; junction bases unmatched: 4. CDR1 is MNHNS and CDR2 is SASEGT in the germline V gene. The CDR3 is 14 residues long. CDR3 protein: CASRGLGIYNEQFF. In DNA form, the CDR3 reads TGTGCCAGCAGGGGACTAGGAATCTACAATGAGCAGTTCTTC.

The chain recombines TRBV7-2 with TRBJ1-3; D is ambiguous. The CDR3 is 15 residues long. Germline V lookup: CDR1 SGHTA, CDR2 FQGNSA. Trimming pared 6 bases from V and 0 bases from J, leaving 12 bases between. The CDR3 coding sequence is TGTGCCAGCAGATTTGGGAGCCTCTCTGGAAACACCATATATTTT. Encoded protein: CASRFGSLSGNTIYF.

The chain carries TRBV30 and TRBJ2-1; TRBD2 agrees at 10 bases. This CDR3 has 19 amino acids. CDR1 and CDR2 from the germline V gene are GTSNPN and SVGIG (reference sequence). V was pared by 0 bases and J by 4 bases, with 15 bases of the junction left unmatched. The CDR3 region has the DNA TGTGCCTGGAGTGTATACCGTCCCTGGACTAGCGGTTCTTACAATGAGCAGTTCTTC. This encodes CAWSVYRPWTSGSYNEQFF.

This chain joins TRBV30 and TRBJ2-1, with 7 bases matching TRBD2. Germline V gives CDR1 GTSNPN, CDR2 SVGIG (reference sequence). After removal of 4 bases from V and 10 bases from J, the junction contained 10 bases not matched to a gene. The CDR3 sequence is 13 residues long. This CDR3 reads CAWITDRGGEQFF. As DNA, the CDR3 is TGTGCCTGGATCACTGACCGGGGAGGGGAGCAGTTCTTC. Full variable domain (rest looked up from reference TRBV30 and TRBJ2-1): SQTIHQWPATLVQPVGSPLSLECTVEGTSNPNLYWYRQAAGRGLQLLFYSVGIGQISSEVPQNLSASRPQDRQFILSSKKLLLSDSGFYLCAWITDRGGEQFFGPGTRLTVL.

The CDR3, as DNA: TGTGCCAGCAGCTTCGACAGTTCAGAGACCCAGTACTTC. Amino acid sequence: CASSFDSSETQYF. This chain connects TRBV11-3 to TRBJ2-5, with D maybe TRBD1 (5 bases). The CDR3 consists of 13 residues. The germline CDR1 and CDR2 sequences are SGHNT and YENEEA. The germline V and J ends were trimmed by 3 bases and 4 bases, with 9 bases remaining between them.